This is a list of T cell receptor beta chains from one sample in a study of low-dose radiotherapy and immunotherapy resistance in tumors. TCRdb fed the reads into MiXCR, producing one record per CDR3 protein. The sample has 75,000 to 95,000 distinct CDR3 sequences, under 25% seen once. Sequenced here: PBMCs, sampled after low-dose radiotherapy plus immunotherapy. The source is a female donor with ovarian cancer. The CDR3 runs from the conserved cysteine through the conserved F or W. A D gene is named only where the DNA matches it firmly. Clone size appears in some rows only: once, few, many, or a class for an expanded clone.

TRBJ2-5 NA TRBV27 18 many CASSSWATTAPLQETQYF TGTGCCAGCAGTTCATGGGCTACGACTGCCCCACTCCAAGAGACCCAGTACTTC
TRBJ2-3 NA TRBV24-1 16 NA CATSDAYREGTDTQYF TGTGCCACCAGTGATGCGTACAGGGAGGGCACAGATACGCAGTATTTT
TRBJ2-7 NA TRBV19 12 few CASSPASYEQYF TGTGCCAGTAGTCCCGCCTCCTACGAGCAGTACTTC
TRBJ1-2 TRBD1 TRBV6-6 15 many CASRPLRQGALGYTF TGTGCCAGCAGACCCCTGCGACAGGGTGCTCTTGGCTACACCTTC
TRBJ2-2 NA TRBV6-2/TRBV6-3 16 many CASSRAAGGLTGELFF TGTGCCAGCAGCAGGGCGGCAGGGGGACTCACCGGGGAGCTGTTTTTT
TRBJ2-2 NA TRBV2 14 many CASSEMMGAGELFF TGTGCCAGCAGTGAAATGATGGGGGCCGGGGAGCTGTTTTTT
TRBJ2-3 NA TRBV7-2 15 NA CASSKGGPGTDTQYF TGTGCCAGCAGTAAAGGAGGGCCCGGCACAGATACGCAGTATTTT
TRBJ2-7 TRBD1 TRBV7-8 18 many CASSLSVKSGTGAYEQYF TGTGCCAGCAGCTTATCAGTAAAATCGGGGACAGGAGCCTACGAGCAGTACTTC
TRBJ2-7 TRBD1 TRBV29-1 11 many CSFRGSYEQYF TGCAGCTTCAGGGGGTCCTACGAGCAGTACTTC
TRBJ2-2 NA TRBV6-2/TRBV6-3 18 many CASSYSTVGGYRTGELFF TGTGCCAGCAGTTACTCGACGGTCGGCGGGTACCGGACCGGGGAGCTGTTTTTT
TRBJ1-3 NA TRBV13 14 many CASSATDRRNTIYF TGTGCCAGCAGCGCGACGGACCGCCGGAACACCATATATTTT
TRBJ2-1 NA TRBV18 17 few CASSPPYGGGSPNEQFF TGTGCCAGCTCACCACCGTACGGGGGCGGCTCTCCTAATGAGCAGTTCTTC
TRBJ1-5 NA TRBV12-3/TRBV12-4 18 many CASSLNRGGRPGNQPQHF TGTGCCAGCAGTTTGAATAGAGGCGGGCGACCGGGGAATCAGCCCCAGCATTTT
TRBJ1-6 NA TRBV5-4 16 NA CASSFSFRGVGSPLHF TGTGCCAGCAGCTTCTCATTCAGGGGTGTAGGTTCACCCCTCCACTTT
TRBJ2-1 TRBD2 TRBV18 14 many CASSRLAGDNEQFF TGTGCCAGCTCAAGACTAGCGGGGGACAATGAGCAGTTCTTC
TRBJ2-7 NA TRBV4-3 12 NA CASSHDRREQYF TGCGCCAGCAGCCACGACAGGCGCGAGCAGTACTTC
TRBJ1-2 NA TRBV24-1 13 many CATSAGEVYGYTF TGTGCCACCAGTGCTGGGGAGGTCTATGGCTACACCTTC
TRBJ2-7 NA TRBV7-8 14 many CASRKQRTGYEQYF TGTGCCAGCAGGAAACAGCGGACGGGCTACGAGCAGTACTTC
TRBJ2-7 NA TRBV18 17 many CASSPEAALAGYHEQYF TGTGCCAGCTCACCAGAGGCGGCCCTCGCAGGGTACCACGAGCAGTACTTC
TRBJ1-1 TRBD1 TRBV12-3/TRBV12-4 14 NA CASSPGTGGTEAFF TGTGCCAGCAGCCCAGGGACAGGGGGCACTGAAGCTTTCTTT
TRBJ2-1 NA TRBV12-3/TRBV12-4 16 many CASSSWPGLTYNEQFF TGTGCCAGCAGCAGTTGGCCGGGACTTACCTACAATGAGCAGTTCTTC
TRBJ1-1 NA TRBV20-1 11 many CSVLRGLEAFF TGCAGTGTTTTAAGGGGCCTTGAAGCTTTCTTT